This is a list of T cell receptor beta chains from one sample in a study of cytomegalovirus exposure and HLA in healthy donors. Here immunoSEQ multiplex PCR was the method, and the copy in TCRdb shows in-frame clones only, minus some. The sample lists some 170,000 clones; 80% to 90% were seen once. The sequencing sample was made of PBMCs. The receptors derive from a woman aged 25 to 39 in good health and CMV-seronegative. Each CDR3 is given with its conserved first and last residue. A D gene is named only where the DNA matches it firmly. Where a row states a size, it is once, few, many or the class of an expanded clone; other rows omit it.

abundance	j_gene	v_gene	d_gene	CDR3nt	CDR3aa
few	TRBJ2-7	TRBV2	TRBD1	TGTGCCAGCAGTGAAGTCAGAGCAGGGGGCGTCTACGAGCAGTACTTC	CASSEVRAGGVYEQYF
-	TRBJ2-1	TRBV7-6	TRBD1	TGTGCCAGCAGCTTAGGAGTTAGACAGGGCTACAATGAGCAGTTCTTC	CASSLGVRQGYNEQFF
-	TRBJ1-2	TRBV2	TRBD1	TGTGCCAGCAGTGAAGGACAGGGGGTAAACTATGGCTACACCTTC	CASSEGQGVNYGYTF
-	TRBJ1-2	TRBV9	TRBD1	TGTGCCAGCAGCGTAGAAGACAGGGTGCCATCTTATGGCTACACCTTC	CASSVEDRVPSYGYTF
-	TRBJ2-7	TRBV30	TRBD2	TGTGCCTGGGAACGGGGGGGATCCTACGAGCAGTACTTC	CAWERGGSYEQYF
-	TRBJ1-5	TRBV6-6	-	TGTGCCAGCACTTTATTTCTCGGGGATCAGCCCCAGCATTTT	CASTLFLGDQPQHF
-	TRBJ1-1	TRBV5-1	-	TGCGCCAGCAGCTTGGCCTCAGTGAACACTGAAGCTTTCTTT	CASSLASVNTEAFF
-	TRBJ2-7	TRBV11-2	-	TGTGCCAGCAGCCCTCCCGACAGAATATACTACGAGCAGTACTTC	CASSPPDRIYYEQYF
-	TRBJ2-3	TRBV4-1	TRBD2	TGCGCCAGCAGCCAACCAACGACTAGCGGGGGAAGGGATACGCAGTATTTT	CASSQPTTSGGRDTQYF
-	TRBJ2-2	TRBV11-2	-	TGTGCCAGCAGCTACAGGGGGGAGCTGTTTTTT	CASSYRGELFF
-	TRBJ2-1	TRBV6-1	TRBD2	TGTGCCAGCAGTGCCAATAGCGGGGGGGTCGATGAGCAGTTCTTC	CASSANSGGVDEQFF
-	TRBJ2-3	TRBV10-3	TRBD2	TGTGCCATCAGTGGGACTAGCGGGGGCGATACGCAGTATTTT	CAISGTSGGDTQYF
-	TRBJ1-3	TRBV21-1	-	TGTGCCAGCAGCAATGGGGGCTCTGAGGAGACCCATCGGTATTTT	CASSNGGSEETHRYF
-	TRBJ1-4	TRBV29-1	TRBD1	TGCAGCGTAACAGGGGCAACTAATGAAAAACTGTTTTTT	CSVTGATNEKLFF
few	TRBJ2-7	TRBV19	TRBD1	TGTGCCAGTAGTATAGCCCTAGGACAGGGTCAGTACTTC	CASSIALGQGQYF
-	TRBJ1-2	TRBV27	-	TGTGCCAGCAGTTCCTCCAACAGGCTAGGAGGCTACACCTTC	CASSSSNRLGGYTF
few	TRBJ1-2	TRBV28	TRBD1	TGTGCCAGCAGGGACCCCGGGACAGGGTATGGCTACACCTTC	CASRDPGTGYGYTF
-	TRBJ2-5	TRBV7-2	-	TGTGCCAGCAGCCCTTTGGTGGGGGCAGAGACCCAGTACTTC	CASSPLVGAETQYF
-	TRBJ1-1	TRBV5-1	TRBD1	TGCGCCAGCAGCTTGGGGACAACAGGGGTCACTGAAGCTTTCTTT	CASSLGTTGVTEAFF
-	TRBJ2-7	TRBV7-2	-	TGTGCCAGCAGCTTAACTTCTTTGAACTACGAGCAGTACTTC	CASSLTSLNYEQYF
-	TRBJ1-6	TRBV12-1	-	TGTGCCAGCAGCTTCGAACCGACAGGGGCAGGCTCACCCCTCCACTTT	CASSFEPTGAGSPLHF
-	TRBJ2-1	TRBV6-1	-	TGTGCCAGCAGAGAGGGGAGGTACAATGAGCAGTTCTTC	CASREGRYNEQFF
-	TRBJ1-2	TRBV14	-	TGTGCCAGCAGCCAAGGCCCGGGAAGAAACTATGGCTACACCTTC	CASSQGPGRNYGYTF
-	TRBJ1-2	TRBV6-6	-	TGTGCCAGCAGTTACCTAACGACGGGGTCCTATGGCTACACCTTC	CASSYLTTGSYGYTF
-	TRBJ2-3	TRBV6-5	-	TGTGCCAGCAGTGGAGCGGGTCCCACAGATACGCAGTATTTT	CASSGAGPTDTQYF
-	TRBJ1-1	TRBV5-5	TRBD1	TGTGCCAGCAGCCTAAACAGGGGCACTGAAGCTTTCTTT	CASSLNRGTEAFF
-	TRBJ2-1	TRBV19	TRBD1	TGTGCCAGTAGCGCACAGGGGAGCCCCTATTACAATGAGCAGTTCTTC	CASSAQGSPYYNEQFF
-	TRBJ2-1	TRBV6-1	-	TGTGCCAGCAGTGACCCAGGGCTACCCTCCGGGAATGAGCAGTTCTTC	CASSDPGLPSGNEQFF
-	TRBJ1-1	TRBV6-6	TRBD1	TGTGCCAGCAGGACACAGGGGGCCTCTGAAGCTTTCTTT	CASRTQGASEAFF
-	TRBJ2-5	TRBV7-9	-	TGTGCCAGCAGCTTCGGGGGTTATACGGAGACCCAGTACTTC	CASSFGGYTETQYF
-	TRBJ2-3	TRBV6-6	TRBD2	TGTGCCAGCAGTTCGACTAGCGGGGGGCCGTTAGATACGCAGTATTTT	CASSSTSGGPLDTQYF
-	TRBJ2-1	TRBV30	-	TGTGCCTGGAGCAGACACTCGAGCTCCTACAATGAGCAGTTCTTC	CAWSRHSSSYNEQFF